These T cell receptor beta chains were read from a single sample in a study of blood T cell repertoires in COVID-19. TCRdb's table, derived via immunoSEQ multiplex PCR, lists solely in-frame clones and lacks some. The table lists fewer than 350,000 clones, roughly 88% of them singletons. The sample was PBMCs or T cells enriched from blood (not recorded which). The source is a woman aged 30 to 39 who had recovered from COVID-19. CDR3s include the opening cysteine and the closing phenylalanine or tryptophan. A D gene is named only where the DNA matches it firmly. Rows may omit the clone size; those that give it use once, few, many or a size class.

CDR3aa	CDR3nt	d_gene	j_gene	v_gene	abundance
CASSESSGEQYF	TGCGCCAGCAGTGAGTCTTCAGGGGAGCAGTACTTC	.	TRBJ2-7	TRBV10-1	.
CASSRQWTGANVLTF	TGTGCCAGCTCCAGACAGTGGACTGGGGCCAACGTCCTGACTTTC	.	TRBJ2-6	TRBV27	.
CASKGDPTSTDTQYF	TGCGCCAGCAAAGGAGATCCCACTAGCACAGATACGCAGTATTTT	.	TRBJ2-3	TRBV5-1	.
CASSSETGRNYGYTF	TGTGCCAGCAGTTCCGAGACAGGGAGAAACTATGGCTACACCTTC	TRBD1	TRBJ1-2	TRBV27	.
CASSPGKGVDYEQYF	TGTGCCAGCAGCCCCGGAAAAGGAGTTGACTACGAGCAGTACTTC	.	TRBJ2-7	TRBV28	.
CASRPTGPSGNTIYF	TGTGCCAGCAGACCGACAGGGCCCTCTGGAAACACCATATATTTT	TRBD1	TRBJ1-3	TRBV7-2	few
CAITAGQGPLGNGYTF	TGTGCCATCACTGCGGGACAGGGGCCTCTTGGTAATGGCTACACCTTC	TRBD1	TRBJ1-2	TRBV10-3	.
CASRDRGALGYTF	TGTGCCAGCAGGGACAGGGGGGCTTTGGGCTACACCTTC	TRBD1	TRBJ1-2	TRBV27	.
CATVDRVVYGYTF	TGTGCCACCGTAGACAGGGTGGTTTATGGCTACACCTTC	TRBD1	TRBJ1-2	TRBV19	once
CASSRPGQGGLEQFF	TGCGCCAGCAGCCGTCCGGGACAGGGTGGACTTGAGCAGTTCTTC	TRBD1	TRBJ2-1	TRBV5-1	.
CASTTGGPFGTEAFF	TGTGCCAGCACAACAGGGGGCCCCTTTGGGACTGAAGCTTTCTTT	TRBD1	TRBJ1-1	TRBV7-2	.
CASRTATGELFF	TGTGCCAGTAGGACAGCGACCGGGGAGCTGTTTTTT	.	TRBJ2-2	TRBV19	.
CASSLVAGQLSGNTIYF	TGTGCCAGCAGCTTAGTGGCAGGACAGCTCTCTGGAAACACCATATATTTT	.	TRBJ1-3	TRBV7-6	many
CAISGGGTNEKLFF	TGTGCCATCAGTGGCGGGGGAACTAATGAAAAACTGTTTTTT	.	TRBJ1-4	TRBV10-3	few
CASSQLAGTYEQYF	TGTGCCAGCAGCCAACTCGCCGGGACCTACGAGCAGTACTTC	.	TRBJ2-7	TRBV6-2/TRBV6-3	.
CASSLAGTSGGADGELFF	TGTGCCAGCAGCTTAGCCGGGACTAGCGGGGGGGCCGACGGGGAGCTGTTTTTT	TRBD2	TRBJ2-2	TRBV7-2	.
CASSLARKANYGYTF	TGTGCCAGCAGCTTAGCGAGGAAAGCTAACTATGGCTACACCTTC	.	TRBJ1-2	TRBV7-8	few
CASSWTGTTGELFF	TGTGCCAGCAGTTGGACAGGGACCACCGGGGAGCTGTTTTTT	TRBD1	TRBJ2-2	TRBV6-4	.
CASSPRTIMGEEQFF	TGTGCCAGCAGCCCAAGGACAATCATGGGTGAGGAGCAGTTCTTC	.	TRBJ2-1	TRBV28	.
CASSLGTSGNSYEQYF	TGTGCCAGCAGCTTAGGGACTAGCGGGAACTCCTACGAGCAGTACTTC	TRBD2	TRBJ2-7	TRBV7-6	.
CASSPRRATNEKLFF	TGTGCCAGCTCACCACGGAGGGCTACTAATGAAAAACTGTTTTTT	.	TRBJ1-4	TRBV18	.
CASSKAEGLRSLVQYEQYF	TGTGCCAGCAGCAAAGCGGAGGGTTTAAGGTCCTTAGTCCAATACGAGCAGTACTTC	.	TRBJ2-7	TRBV21-1	.
CASSQVRPGAGELFF	TGTGCCAGCAGCCAAGTACGGCCAGGGGCTGGGGAGCTGTTTTTT	.	TRBJ2-2	TRBV14	few
CASSLGARAFF	TGTGCCAGCAGTTTAGGGGCAAGAGCTTTCTTT	.	TRBJ1-1	TRBV28	.
CASSTLAGPDTGELFF	TGCGCCAGCAGCACACTAGCGGGGCCGGACACCGGGGAGCTGTTTTTT	TRBD2	TRBJ2-2	TRBV10-1	few
CASSGLQTFF	TGTGCCAGCAGTGGACTGCAGACTTTCTTT	.	TRBJ1-1	TRBV28	.
CASSPRLTSGGNNEQFF	TGTGCCAGTAGTCCTCGCCTGACTAGCGGGGGGAACAATGAGCAGTTCTTC	TRBD2	TRBJ2-1	TRBV19	.
CASSFDLEVNYGYTF	TGTGCCAGCAGCTTTGATTTGGAGGTCAACTATGGCTACACCTTC	.	TRBJ1-2	TRBV7-9	few
CAWRETGGIGYTF	TGTGCCTGGAGAGAGACAGGGGGAATAGGCTACACCTTC	TRBD1	TRBJ1-2	TRBV30	few
CASSLMTGGEQYF	TGCGCCAGCAGCCTAATGACAGGGGGCGAGCAGTACTTC	TRBD1	TRBJ2-7	TRBV5-1	.
CASSFGQGVSYNEQFF	TGTGCTAGCAGCTTTGGACAGGGGGTTTCCTACAATGAGCAGTTCTTC	TRBD1	TRBJ2-1	TRBV7-7	.
CASSLGGRGGYTF	TGTGCCAGCAGCTTAGGCGGGAGAGGCGGCTACACCTTC	.	TRBJ1-2	TRBV11-2	.
CASPYPPSVSYNEQFF	TGTGCCAGTCCTTACCCACCTAGCGTCTCCTACAATGAGCAGTTCTTC	.	TRBJ2-1	TRBV27	once
CASSLQGSFYEQYF	TGTGCCAGCAGCTTACAGGGGTCCTTCTACGAGCAGTACTTC	.	TRBJ2-7	TRBV13	.
CASTNRGKNIQYF	TGCGCCAGCACTAACAGGGGCAAAAACATTCAGTACTTC	TRBD1	TRBJ2-4	TRBV10-2	.
CASSPLPQETQYF	TGTGCCAGCTCACCACTTCCTCAGGAGACCCAGTACTTC	.	TRBJ2-5	TRBV18	once
CASSPRQGGSGYTF	TGCGCCAGCAGCCCAAGACAGGGGGGCTCGGGCTACACCTTC	TRBD1	TRBJ1-2	TRBV5-1	.